Listed below are T cell receptor beta chains from one sample, sequenced in a study of T cell changes during pregnancy in multiple sclerosis. The table came from immunoSEQ multiplex PCR; TCRdb's copy has only in-frame clones and leaves some out. The data hold over 45,000 clones, with approximately 92% observed a single time. Sample: CD4+ T cells from peripheral blood mononuclear cells, taken in the second trimester of pregnancy. The receptors shown here come from a female donor in good health, enrolled as a control in a pregnancy study. Both conserved end residues are part of each CDR3. A D gene is named only where the DNA matches it firmly. A clone size is listed for some rows: how often the clone was seen (once, few, many), or a class if it is expanded.

j_gene,abundance,d_gene,v_gene,CDR3aa,CDR3nt
TRBJ2-3,NA,NA,TRBV18,CASSPEGVGDTQYF,TGTGCCAGCTCACCCGAGGGGGTGGGAGATACGCAGTATTTT
TRBJ1-2,NA,NA,TRBV9,CASSVTAIRDTYGYTF,TGTGCCAGCAGCGTCACCGCGATCCGGGACACCTATGGCTACACCTTC
TRBJ2-7,NA,TRBD1,TRBV27,CASSPQGQRGSYEQYF,TGTGCCAGCAGTCCCCAGGGACAGCGAGGCTCCTACGAGCAGTACTTC
TRBJ1-2,NA,NA,TRBV5-6,CASSLKRAYGYTF,TGTGCCAGCAGCTTGAAGAGGGCTTACGGCTACACCTTC
TRBJ2-7,NA,TRBD2,TRBV10-2,CASSIAGGPMYEQYF,TGCGCCAGCAGCATAGCGGGGGGGCCTATGTACGAGCAGTACTTC
TRBJ2-5,NA,NA,TRBV27,CASGYAGETQYF,TGTGCCAGCGGTTACGCCGGGGAGACCCAGTACTTC
TRBJ2-3,once,NA,TRBV28,CASSLVSGADTQYF,TGTGCCAGCAGTTTGGTGTCGGGGGCAGATACGCAGTATTTT
TRBJ2-7,NA,TRBD1,TRBV18,CASSPAGQATPEQYF,TGTGCCAGCTCACCAGCGGGACAGGCTACCCCCGAGCAGTACTTC
TRBJ2-4,NA,TRBD2,TRBV4-1,CASSHVTSAAKNIQYF,TGCGCCAGCAGCCATGTTACTAGCGCAGCCAAAAACATTCAGTACTTC
TRBJ1-5,NA,TRBD1,TRBV30,CAWTGQGILNQPQHF,TGTGCCTGGACCGGACAGGGGATACTTAATCAGCCCCAGCATTTT
TRBJ2-5,NA,NA,TRBV28,CASSSLGLQWTQYF,TGTGCCAGCAGTTCCCTAGGCCTCCAATGGACCCAGTACTTC
TRBJ2-5,NA,TRBD2,TRBV5-4,CASSFDLGVAGEETQYF,TGTGCCAGCAGCTTCGATCTCGGGGTAGCGGGAGAGGAGACCCAGTACTTC
TRBJ2-7,NA,TRBD2,TRBV28,CASTTTSGSSYEQYF,TGTGCCAGCACCACGACTAGCGGGTCCTCCTACGAGCAGTACTTC
TRBJ2-1,NA,NA,TRBV4-2,CASSQDWLAAEQFF,TGTGCCAGCAGCCAAGATTGGCTGGCTGCTGAGCAGTTCTTC
TRBJ2-7,NA,TRBD2,TRBV19,CASTPTSSGSYEQYF,TGTGCCAGTACCCCAACCTCTAGCGGGAGCTACGAGCAGTACTTC
TRBJ2-3,once,TRBD2,TRBV18,CASSPLQAGDTDTQYF,TGTGCCAGCTCACCACTACAGGCGGGAGATACAGATACGCAGTATTTT
TRBJ1-4,NA,TRBD1,TRBV27,CASSFSPPSRGATEKLFF,TGTGCCAGCAGTTTCTCGCCCCCGTCCAGGGGGGCGACGGAAAAACTGTTTTTT
TRBJ2-7,NA,NA,TRBV7-2,CASSLDPASSSYEQYF,TGTGCCAGCAGCTTAGACCCAGCTAGTAGCTCCTACGAGCAGTACTTC
TRBJ1-1,NA,NA,TRBV6-1,CASILGAANTEAFF,TGTGCCAGCATATTAGGGGCAGCCAACACTGAAGCTTTCTTT
TRBJ2-5,few,TRBD2,TRBV5-6,CASSPGTRMETQYF,TGTGCCAGCAGCCCCGGGACTAGGATGGAGACCCAGTACTTC
TRBJ2-5,NA,TRBD2,TRBV27,CASSPLAGGLQETQYF,TGTGCCAGCAGCCCTCTAGCGGGAGGTTTACAAGAGACCCAGTACTTC
TRBJ2-7,NA,TRBD1,TRBV28,CASSPGQGVGEQYF,TGTGCCAGCAGCCCGGGACAGGGAGTAGGCGAGCAGTACTTC
TRBJ2-1,NA,NA,TRBV2,CASSESRLINEQFF,TGTGCCAGCAGTGAATCTAGACTAATCAATGAGCAGTTCTTC
TRBJ1-1,NA,TRBD1,TRBV10-2,CASILGQGNTEAFF,TGCGCCAGCATTTTAGGACAGGGGAACACTGAAGCTTTCTTT
TRBJ2-7,NA,TRBD2,TRBV7-2,CASSLSGRAGEQYF,TGTGCCAGCAGCCTTAGCGGGAGGGCTGGCGAGCAGTACTTC
TRBJ2-2,once,TRBD2,TRBV2,CASKWLAGNTGELFF,TGTGCCAGCAAATGGCTAGCGGGAAACACCGGGGAGCTGTTTTTT
TRBJ1-1,NA,TRBD1,TRBV28,CASRSKDRLNTEAFF,TGTGCCAGCAGGTCAAAGGACAGGTTGAACACTGAAGCTTTCTTT
TRBJ1-3,few,NA,TRBV5-6,CASSNPGGPGNTIYF,TGTGCCAGCAGCAACCCGGGAGGGCCTGGAAACACCATATATTTT
TRBJ2-1,once,TRBD2,TRBV14,CASSQYLAGGQVASYNEQFF,TGTGCCAGCAGCCAGTACCTAGCGGGGGGGCAGGTGGCCTCCTACAATGAGCAGTTCTTC
TRBJ2-7,NA,NA,TRBV7-3,CASSLKGGSSGAPYEQYF,TGTGCCAGCAGCTTAAAGGGGGGCTCCAGCGGGGCACCCTACGAGCAGTACTTC
TRBJ2-6,once,NA,TRBV29-1,CSVEGGGQSYSGANVLTF,TGCAGCGTTGAAGGGGGCGGACAATCTTACTCTGGGGCCAACGTCCTGACTTTC
TRBJ1-2,NA,NA,TRBV7-2,CASSHAVFTF,TGTGCCAGCAGCCACGCGGTCTTCACCTTC
TRBJ2-5,NA,TRBD2,TRBV7-2,CASTLDSGSVQTQYF,TGTGCCAGCACTCTCGATAGCGGGAGTGTGCAGACCCAGTACTTC
TRBJ2-5,NA,TRBD1,TRBV23-1,CASSQEHRGAPEETQYF,TGCGCCAGCAGTCAGGAGCACAGGGGGGCCCCAGAAGAGACCCAGTACTTC
TRBJ1-1,NA,NA,TRBV9,CASSAGAGDTEAFF,TGTGCCAGCAGCGCAGGGGCCGGGGACACTGAAGCTTTCTTT